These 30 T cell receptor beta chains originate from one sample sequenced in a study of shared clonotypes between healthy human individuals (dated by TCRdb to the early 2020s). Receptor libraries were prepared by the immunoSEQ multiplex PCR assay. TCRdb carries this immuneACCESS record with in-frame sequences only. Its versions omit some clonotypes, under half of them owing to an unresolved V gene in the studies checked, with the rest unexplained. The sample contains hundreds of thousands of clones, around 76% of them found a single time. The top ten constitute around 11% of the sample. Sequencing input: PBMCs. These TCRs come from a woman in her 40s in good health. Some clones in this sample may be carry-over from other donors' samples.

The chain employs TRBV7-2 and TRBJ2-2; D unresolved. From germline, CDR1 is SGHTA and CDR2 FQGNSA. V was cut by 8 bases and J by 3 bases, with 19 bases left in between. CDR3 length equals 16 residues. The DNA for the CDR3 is TGTGCCAGCCGGTTGAGTCCCCACTTTGACACCGGGGAGCTGTTTTTT. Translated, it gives CASRLSPHFDTGELFF.

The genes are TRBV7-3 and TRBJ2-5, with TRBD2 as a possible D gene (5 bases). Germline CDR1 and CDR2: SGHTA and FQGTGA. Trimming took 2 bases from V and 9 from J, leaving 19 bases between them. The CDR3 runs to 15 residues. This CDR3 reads CASSLSYPILRAQYF. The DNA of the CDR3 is TGTGCCAGCAGCTTATCTTACCCTATACTGAGGGCCCAGTACTTC.

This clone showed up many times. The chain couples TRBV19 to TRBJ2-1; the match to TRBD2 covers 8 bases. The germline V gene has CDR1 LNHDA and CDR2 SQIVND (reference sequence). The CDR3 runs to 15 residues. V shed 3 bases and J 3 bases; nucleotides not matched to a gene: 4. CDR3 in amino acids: CASSIRLAFYNEQFF. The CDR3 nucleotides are TGTGCCAGTAGTATCCGACTAGCGTTCTACAATGAGCAGTTCTTC. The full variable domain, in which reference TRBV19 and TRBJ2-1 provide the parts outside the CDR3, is DGGITQSPKYLFRKEGQNVTLSCEQNLNHDAMYWYRQDPGQGLRLIYYSQIVNDFQKGDIAEGYSVSREKKESFPLTVTSAQKNPTAFYLCASSIRLAFYNEQFFGPGTRLTVL.

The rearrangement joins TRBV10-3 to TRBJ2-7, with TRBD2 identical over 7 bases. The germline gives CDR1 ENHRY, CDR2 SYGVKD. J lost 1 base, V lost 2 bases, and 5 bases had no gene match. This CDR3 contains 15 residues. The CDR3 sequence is CAISEPGDYSYEQYF. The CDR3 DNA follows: TGTGCCATCAGTGAGCCGGGGGACTATTCCTACGAGCAGTACTTC.

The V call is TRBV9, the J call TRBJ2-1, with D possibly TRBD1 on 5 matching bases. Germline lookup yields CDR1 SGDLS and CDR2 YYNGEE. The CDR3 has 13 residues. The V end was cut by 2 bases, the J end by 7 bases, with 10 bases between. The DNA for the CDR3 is TGTGCCAGCAGCGTGTCCCAGGGTAATGAGCAGTTCTTC. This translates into CASSVSQGNEQFF.

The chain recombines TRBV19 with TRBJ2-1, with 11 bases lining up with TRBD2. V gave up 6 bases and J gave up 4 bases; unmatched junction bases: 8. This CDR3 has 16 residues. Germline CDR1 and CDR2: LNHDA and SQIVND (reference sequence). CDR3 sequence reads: CASSLYGTSGYNEQFF. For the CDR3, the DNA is TGTGCCAGTAGCCTTTACGGGACTAGCGGATACAATGAGCAGTTCTTC. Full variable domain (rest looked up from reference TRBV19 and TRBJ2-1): DGGITQSPKYLFRKEGQNVTLSCEQNLNHDAMYWYRQDPGQGLRLIYYSQIVNDFQKGDIAEGYSVSREKKESFPLTVTSAQKNPTAFYLCASSLYGTSGYNEQFFGPGTRLTVL.

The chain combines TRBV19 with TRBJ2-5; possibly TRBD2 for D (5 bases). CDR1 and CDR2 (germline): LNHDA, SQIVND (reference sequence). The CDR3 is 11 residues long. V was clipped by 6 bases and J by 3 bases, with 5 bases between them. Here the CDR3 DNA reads TGTGCCAGTAGCGGGGAAGAGACCCAGTACTTC. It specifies CASSGEETQYF.

CDR3 sequence: CASSVLAANTGELFF. The DNA for the CDR3 is TGCGCCAGCAGTGTACTAGCGGCGAACACCGGGGAGCTGTTTTTT. The chain uses TRBV10-2 and TRBJ2-2; 8 bases map to TRBD2. After removal of 4 bases from V and 0 bases from J, the junction contained 1 base not matched to a gene. CDR3 length: 15 amino acids. The germline V gene encodes CDR1 WSHSY and CDR2 SAAADI.

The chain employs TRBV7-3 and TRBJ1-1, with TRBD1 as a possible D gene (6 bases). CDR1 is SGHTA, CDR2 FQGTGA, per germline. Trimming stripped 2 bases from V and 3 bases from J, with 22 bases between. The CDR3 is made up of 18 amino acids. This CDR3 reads CASSLSLSGAPRDTEAFF. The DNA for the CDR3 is TGTGCCAGCAGCTTATCTTTGTCGGGGGCGCCCAGGGACACTGAAGCTTTCTTT.

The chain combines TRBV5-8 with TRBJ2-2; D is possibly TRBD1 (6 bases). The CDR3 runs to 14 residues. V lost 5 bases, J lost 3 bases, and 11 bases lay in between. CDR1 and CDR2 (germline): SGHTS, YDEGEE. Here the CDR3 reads CASRLQGYTGELFF. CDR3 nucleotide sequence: TGTGCCAGCAGATTGCAGGGGTACACCGGGGAGCTGTTTTTT.

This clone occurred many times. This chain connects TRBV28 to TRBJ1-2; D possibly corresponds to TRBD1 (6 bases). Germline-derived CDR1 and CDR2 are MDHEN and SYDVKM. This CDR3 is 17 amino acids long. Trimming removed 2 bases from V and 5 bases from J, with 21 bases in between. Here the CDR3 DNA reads TGTGCCAGCAGTTTAATTTTGGGGGCGGAGAAGAATTATGGCTACACCTTC. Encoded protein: CASSLILGAEKNYGYTF.

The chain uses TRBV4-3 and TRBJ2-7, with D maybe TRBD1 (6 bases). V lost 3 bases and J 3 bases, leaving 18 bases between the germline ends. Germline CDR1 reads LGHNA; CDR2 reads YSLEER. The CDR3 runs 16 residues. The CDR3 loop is CASSQDDGTLIYEQYF. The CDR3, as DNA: TGCGCCAGCAGCCAGGATGACGGGACACTGATCTACGAGCAGTACTTC.

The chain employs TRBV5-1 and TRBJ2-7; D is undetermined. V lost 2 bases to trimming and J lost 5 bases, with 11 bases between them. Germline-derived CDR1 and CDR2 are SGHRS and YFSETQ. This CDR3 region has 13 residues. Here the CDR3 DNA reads TGCGCCAGCAGCTTAGCAATTTATGACGAGCAGTACTTC. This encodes CASSLAIYDEQYF.

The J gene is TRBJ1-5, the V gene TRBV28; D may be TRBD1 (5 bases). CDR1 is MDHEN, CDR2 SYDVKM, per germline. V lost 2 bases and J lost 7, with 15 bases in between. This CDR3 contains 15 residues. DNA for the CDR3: TGTGCCAGCAGTTTAGTCCAGGGCGAAGGGCAGCCCCAGCATTTT. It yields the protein CASSLVQGEGQPQHF.

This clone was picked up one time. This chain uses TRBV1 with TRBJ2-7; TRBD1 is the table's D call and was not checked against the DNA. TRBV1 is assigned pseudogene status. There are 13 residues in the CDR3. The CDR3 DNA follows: TGCACCAGCAGCCCCCAGGGGCCCCCCGAGCAGTACTTC. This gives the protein CTSSPQGPPEQYF.

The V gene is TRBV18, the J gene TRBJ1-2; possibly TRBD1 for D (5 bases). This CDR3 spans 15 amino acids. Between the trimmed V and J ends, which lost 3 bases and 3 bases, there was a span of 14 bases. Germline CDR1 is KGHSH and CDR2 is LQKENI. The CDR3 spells CASSPQGPGDYGYTF. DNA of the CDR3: TGTGCCAGCTCACCCCAGGGACCGGGGGACTATGGCTACACCTTC.

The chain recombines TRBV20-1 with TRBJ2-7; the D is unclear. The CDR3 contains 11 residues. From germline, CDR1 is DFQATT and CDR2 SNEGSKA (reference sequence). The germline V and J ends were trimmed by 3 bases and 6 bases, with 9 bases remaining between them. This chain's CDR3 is CSARSEREQYF. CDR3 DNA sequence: TGCAGTGCTAGGTCCGAGCGCGAGCAGTACTTC.

The CDR3 DNA reads TGCAGCGCTGGAGATGGGTCAGGGGGCGCCACGAACATTCAGTACTTC. Protein: CSAGDGSGGATNIQYF. V is TRBV29-1 and J is TRBJ2-4; TRBD1 agrees at 8 bases. The CDR3 runs to 16 residues. Germline CDR1 is SQVTM and CDR2 is ANQGSEA. The trim removed 7 bases at V and 7 bases at J, leaving 18 bases unmatched.

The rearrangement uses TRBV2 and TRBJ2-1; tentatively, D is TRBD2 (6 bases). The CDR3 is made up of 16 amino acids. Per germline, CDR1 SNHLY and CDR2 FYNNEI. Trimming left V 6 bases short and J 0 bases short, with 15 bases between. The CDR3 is CASREGTVHSYNEQFF. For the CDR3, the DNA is TGTGCCAGCAGGGAGGGCACAGTGCACTCCTACAATGAGCAGTTCTTC.

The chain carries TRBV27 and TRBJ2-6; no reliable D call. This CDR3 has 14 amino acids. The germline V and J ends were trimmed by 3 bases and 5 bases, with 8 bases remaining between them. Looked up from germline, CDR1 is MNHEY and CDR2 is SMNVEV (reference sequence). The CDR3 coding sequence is TGTGCCAGCAGTTTTACCCTCCGGGCCAACGTCCTGACTTTC. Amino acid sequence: CASSFTLRANVLTF.

In DNA, the CDR3 is TGTGCCTGGTGGTCACAGGGGGCGGGTGAGCAGTACTTC. Protein product: CAWWSQGAGEQYF. The rearrangement joins TRBV30 to TRBJ2-5, with 9 bases that match TRBD1. This CDR3 region has 13 residues. CDR1 and CDR2 (germline): GTSNPN, SVGIG (reference sequence). V gave up 5 bases and J gave up 11 bases; unmatched junction bases: 12.

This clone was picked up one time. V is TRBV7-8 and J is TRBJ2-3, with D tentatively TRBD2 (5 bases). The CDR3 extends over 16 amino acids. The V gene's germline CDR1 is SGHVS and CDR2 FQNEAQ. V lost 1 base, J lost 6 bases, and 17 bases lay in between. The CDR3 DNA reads TGTGCCAGCAGCTTAGGGCGGGCAGCCATCCTGGATACGCAGTATTTT. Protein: CASSLGRAAILDTQYF.

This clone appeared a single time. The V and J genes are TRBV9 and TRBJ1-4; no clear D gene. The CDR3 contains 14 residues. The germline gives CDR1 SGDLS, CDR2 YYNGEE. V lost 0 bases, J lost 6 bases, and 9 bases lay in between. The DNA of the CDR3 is TGTGCCAGCAGCGTAGCTCCAATCGATGAAAAACTGTTTTTT. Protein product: CASSVAPIDEKLFF.

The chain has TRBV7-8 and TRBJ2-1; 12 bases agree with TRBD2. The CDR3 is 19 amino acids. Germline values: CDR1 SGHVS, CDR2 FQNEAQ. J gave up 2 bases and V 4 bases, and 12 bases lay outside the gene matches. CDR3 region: CASSSGGLAGRIPYNEQFF. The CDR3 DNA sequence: TGTGCCAGCAGCTCTGGAGGACTAGCGGGAAGGATCCCCTACAATGAGCAGTTCTTC.

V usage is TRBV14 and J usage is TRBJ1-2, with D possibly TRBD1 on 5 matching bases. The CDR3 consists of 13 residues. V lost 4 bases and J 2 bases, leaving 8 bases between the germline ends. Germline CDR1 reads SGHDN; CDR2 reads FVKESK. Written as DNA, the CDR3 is TGTGCCAGCAGCCGCGACAGAAACTATGGCTACACCTTC. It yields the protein CASSRDRNYGYTF.

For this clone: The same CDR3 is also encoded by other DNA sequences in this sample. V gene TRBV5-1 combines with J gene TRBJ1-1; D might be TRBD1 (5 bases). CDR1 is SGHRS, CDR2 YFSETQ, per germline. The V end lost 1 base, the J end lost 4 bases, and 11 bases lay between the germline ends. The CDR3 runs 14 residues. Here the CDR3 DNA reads TGCGCCAGCAGCTTGAGGGGAGAGGGCACTGAAGCTTTCTTT. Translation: CASSLRGEGTEAFF.

Here the CDR3 reads CAWDTGTTPGANVLTF. CDR3 nucleotide sequence: TGTGCCTGGGATACCGGGACAACTCCTGGGGCCAACGTCCTGACTTTC. The V and J genes are TRBV30 and TRBJ2-6, with D perhaps TRBD1 (6 bases). V was clipped by 5 bases and J by 2 bases, with 16 bases between them. The CDR3 spans 16 residues. CDR1 and CDR2 (germline): GTSNPN, SVGIG (reference sequence).

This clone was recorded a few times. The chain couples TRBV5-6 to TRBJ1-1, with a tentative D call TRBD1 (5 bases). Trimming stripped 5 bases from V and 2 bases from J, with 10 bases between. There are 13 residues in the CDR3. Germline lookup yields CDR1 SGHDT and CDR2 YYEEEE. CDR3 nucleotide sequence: TGTGCCAGCAGTTTCGACAGTAACACTGAAGCTTTCTTT. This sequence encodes CASSFDSNTEAFF.

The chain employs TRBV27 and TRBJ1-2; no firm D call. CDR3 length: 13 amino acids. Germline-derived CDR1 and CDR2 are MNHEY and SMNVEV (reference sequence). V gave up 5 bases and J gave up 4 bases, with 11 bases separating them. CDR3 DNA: TGTGCCAGCAGTCCGAAGGCGGTCTATGGCTACACCTTC. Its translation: CASSPKAVYGYTF.

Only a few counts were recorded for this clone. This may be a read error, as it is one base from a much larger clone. The CDR3 here is CASSQGWGANVLTF. CDR3 nucleotides: TGTGCCAGCAGCCAAGGATGGGGGGCCAACGTCCTGACTTTC. The rearrangement joins TRBV14 to TRBJ2-6; D remains ambiguous. The germline CDR1 and CDR2 sequences are SGHDN and FVKESK. This CDR3 spans 14 amino acids. V lost 1 base and J lost 4, with 5 bases in between.